The 23 T cell receptor beta chains reported below all come from one sample, sequenced in a study of blood T cell repertoires in COVID-19. Generated by immunoSEQ multiplex PCR, the TCRdb table keeps only in-frame clones and is missing some. The data contain a few hundred thousand clones, approximately 80% of them singletons. Sequencing was performed on peripheral blood. The receptors shown here come from a woman of 80 years or more with acute or convalescent COVID-19.

The chain joins TRBV6-6 to TRBJ2-2; 14 bases are shared with TRBD2. Germline values: CDR1 MNHNY, CDR2 SVGAGI (reference sequence). V was clipped by 5 bases and J by 8 bases; unmatched bases: 7. This CDR3 region has 16 residues. The CDR3 is CASSNPGLAGVGELFF. The DNA of the CDR3 is TGTGCCAGCAGTAATCCGGGACTAGCGGGGGTTGGGGAGCTGTTTTTT.

This clone was detected only once. The chain joins TRBV24-1 to TRBJ2-3; 8 bases map to TRBD2. This CDR3 spans 14 amino acids. Germline V gene sequence: CDR1 KGHDR, CDR2 SFDVKD. V was clipped by 8 bases and J by 8 bases; unmatched bases: 11. CDR3: CATTSGGGEGTQYF. The CDR3 coding sequence is TGTGCCACCACCTCCGGGGGGGGCGAGGGTACGCAGTATTTT.

The chain is built from TRBV6-5 and TRBJ2-3, with 14 bases lining up with TRBD2. Per the germline V gene, CDR1 is MNHEY and CDR2 is SVGAGI. Trimming removed 6 bases from V and 1 base from J; junction bases left unmatched: 0. The CDR3 extends over 15 amino acids. The CDR3 loop is CASRGLAGGTDTQYF. In DNA, the CDR3 is TGTGCCAGCAGGGGACTAGCGGGGGGCACAGATACGCAGTATTTT.

As concerns this clone: This same CDR3 is encoded by further DNA sequences in the sample. This chain joins TRBV9 and TRBJ2-7; 8 bases fit TRBD2. Germline CDR1 SGDLS, CDR2 YYNGEE. The CDR3 is 14 amino acids. V was pared by 0 bases and J by 2 bases, with 1 base of the junction left unmatched. CDR3 sequence (DNA): TGTGCCAGCAGCGTAGCGGGAGGGCCCTACGAGCAGTACTTC. This encodes CASSVAGGPYEQYF.

The chain is built from TRBV2 and TRBJ1-1, with D perhaps TRBD1 (6 bases). V was shortened by 6 bases and J by 3 bases, with 17 bases between the two germline ends. Germline CDR1 is SNHLY and CDR2 is FYNNEI. The CDR3 spans 15 residues. Here the CDR3 reads CASRTGRQGYTEAFF. For the CDR3, the DNA is TGTGCCAGCAGGACGGGACGGCAGGGGTACACTGAAGCTTTCTTT.

This chain uses TRBV19 with TRBJ2-7, with D perhaps matching TRBD1 (5 bases). CDR3 length: 17 amino acids. V gave up 3 bases and J gave up 0 bases, with 18 bases separating them. Germline CDR1 LNHDA, CDR2 SQIVND (reference sequence). The CDR3 bases are TGTGCCAGTAGTATCGCAGGGTTTGCACCATACTCCTACGAGCAGTACTTC. Translating gives CASSIAGFAPYSYEQYF.

The chain combines TRBV7-2 with TRBJ2-5; weak D call: TRBD2 (5 bases). Germline V gives CDR1 SGHTA, CDR2 FQGNSA. The CDR3 totals 18 residues. V lost 8 bases, J lost 5 bases, and 30 bases lay in between. DNA of the CDR3: TGTGCCAGCTCATTCCTGGTCGTAGGCAGGACTGGTCGGGAGACCCAGTACTTC. It specifies CASSFLVVGRTGRETQYF.

The rearrangement links TRBV10-3 to TRBJ2-2; TRBD2 agrees at 9 bases. There are 17 residues in the CDR3. Germline V gene data show CDR1 as ENHRY and CDR2 as SYGVKD. Trimming at V came to 8 bases and at J to 5 bases, leaving 15 bases not matched to a gene. CDR3 amino acids: CAIPGAGGLDATGELFF. The CDR3 DNA sequence: TGTGCCATCCCGGGCGCGGGGGGGCTCGATGCTACCGGGGAGCTGTTTTTT.

J is TRBJ1-1 and V is TRBV28; 11 bases are shared with TRBD1. The CDR3 is 17 amino acids. Germline values: CDR1 MDHEN, CDR2 SYDVKM. The trim removed 5 bases at V and 4 bases at J, leaving 12 bases unmatched. CDR3 in amino acids: CASSKGQGAVWGTEAFF. The CDR3 region has the DNA TGTGCCAGCAGTAAAGGACAGGGGGCTGTTTGGGGCACTGAAGCTTTCTTT. Using reference TRBV28 and TRBJ1-1 for the parts outside the CDR3, the full variable domain is DVKVTQSSRYLVKRTGEKVFLECVQDMDHENMFWYRQDPGLGLRLIYFSYDVKMKEKGDIPEGYSVSREKKERFSLILESASTNQTSMYLCASSKGQGAVWGTEAFFGQGTRLTVV.

The rearrangement uses TRBV5-5 and TRBJ2-7, with 11 bases that match TRBD1. J lost 2 bases, V lost 5 bases, and 6 bases had no gene match. The CDR3 runs 15 residues. Germline V lookup: CDR1 SGHKS, CDR2 YYEKEE (reference sequence). CDR3 sequence (DNA): TGTGCCAGCAGGTACGGACAGGGGGCGACCTACGAGCAGTACTTC. As protein: CASRYGQGATYEQYF. Using reference TRBV5-5 and TRBJ2-7 for the parts outside the CDR3, the full variable domain is DAGVTQSPTHLIKTRGQQVTLRCSPISGHKSVSWYQQVLGQGPQFIFQYYEKEERGRGNFPDRFSARQFPNYSSELNVNALLLGDSALYLCASRYGQGATYEQYFGPGTRLTVT.

The rearrangement joins TRBV9 to TRBJ2-2, with 7 bases matching TRBD1. CDR1 SGDLS and CDR2 YYNGEE come from the germline V gene. V gave up 4 bases and J gave up 5 bases; unmatched junction bases: 11. This CDR3 is built from 16 residues. The CDR3 coding sequence is TGTGCCAGCAGCTCTGGGAGCAGGGGGAAGACCGGGGAGCTGTTTTTT. It encodes CASSSGSRGKTGELFF.

This clone was observed a few times. The CDR3 bases are TGTGCCATCAGTGATACGCGGGAGGTGGGTGAGCAGTTCTTC. Protein product: CAISDTREVGEQFF. J is TRBJ2-1 and V is TRBV10-3, with 8 nucleotides matching TRBD2. Germline values: CDR1 ENHRY, CDR2 SYGVKD. V shed 3 bases, J shed 9 bases, and the junction held 7 bases outside the gene matches. CDR3 length: 14 amino acids.

The V and J genes are TRBV6-5 and TRBJ1-5, with D unclear. The V gene's germline CDR1 is MNHEY and CDR2 SVGAGI. Trimming left V 8 bases short and J 0 bases short, with 14 bases between. The CDR3 length is 15 residues. The CDR3 region is CASGEQTPSNQPQHF. As DNA, the CDR3 is TGTGCCAGCGGGGAGCAGACCCCTAGCAATCAGCCCCAGCATTTT.

The J gene is TRBJ1-2, the V gene TRBV27; the D is unclear. V was cut by 7 bases and J by 8 bases, with 14 bases left in between. The V gene's germline CDR1 is MNHEY and CDR2 SMNVEV (reference sequence). There are 12 residues in the CDR3. CDR3 loop: CASTPRELGYTF. The CDR3 nucleotides are TGTGCCAGCACCCCGAGGGAGTTGGGCTACACCTTC.

The gene calls are TRBV6-1 and TRBJ1-2; no reliable D call. The CDR3 totals 16 residues. The germline V gene has CDR1 MNHNS and CDR2 SASEGT. V lost 4 bases and J 4 bases, leaving 19 bases between the germline ends. The CDR3 DNA reads TGTGCCAGCAGTGTAGTAAATTCGGGGTCCGGCTATGGCTACACCTTC. Its translation: CASSVVNSGSGYGYTF.

The V call is TRBV5-4, the J call TRBJ2-3; 8 positions agree with TRBD1. Germline lookup yields CDR1 SGHNT and CDR2 YYREEE (reference sequence). V lost 4 bases to trimming and J lost 4 bases; unmatched junction nucleotides: 2. CDR3 size: 13 residues. For the CDR3, the DNA is TGTGCCAGCAGCATGGACAGGGCAGATACGCAGTATTTT. Protein sequence: CASSMDRADTQYF.

The V call is TRBV30, the J call TRBJ2-3, with TRBD1 matching over 9 bases. The CDR3 contains 13 residues. V lost 8 bases and J lost 1; bases outside the gene matches: 4. The germline V gene encodes CDR1 GTSNPN and CDR2 SVGIG (reference sequence). The CDR3 DNA reads as TGTGCCGGTGACAGGGGGGGCACAGATACGCAGTATTTT. It codes for CAGDRGGTDTQYF.

The rearrangement joins TRBV28 to TRBJ2-1, with TRBD1 matching 9 bases. The CDR3 has 13 amino acids. CDR1 MDHEN and CDR2 SYDVKM come from the germline V gene. After removal of 6 bases from V and 6 bases from J, the junction contained 3 bases not matched to a gene. DNA of the CDR3: TGTGCCAGCAGAATACAGGGGGCCAATGAGCAGTTCTTC. Encoded protein: CASRIQGANEQFF.

The J gene is TRBJ1-1, the V gene TRBV6-5; D not certain. CDR3 size: 12 residues. The V gene's germline CDR1 is MNHEY and CDR2 SVGAGI. Between the trimmed V and J ends, which lost 6 bases and 3 bases, there was a span of 8 bases. The DNA of the CDR3 is TGTGCCAGCAGAATTCCATACACTGAAGCTTTCTTT. Translating gives CASRIPYTEAFF.

This clone was detected once. This rearrangement joins TRBV7-3 to TRBJ1-1; tentatively, D is TRBD1 (6 bases). Trimming left V 5 bases short and J 0 bases short, with 10 bases between. The CDR3 sequence is 14 residues long. CDR1 and CDR2 (germline): SGHTA, FQGTGA. Here the CDR3 DNA reads TGTGCCAGCAGCCTGCAGGGGATGAACACTGAAGCTTTCTTT. This gives the protein CASSLQGMNTEAFF.

The chain recombines TRBV5-1 with TRBJ1-2, with 9 nucleotides matching TRBD1. V was pared by 2 bases and J by 2 bases, with 1 base of the junction left unmatched. This CDR3 has 14 residues. Germline values: CDR1 SGHRS, CDR2 YFSETQ. The CDR3 spells CASSLGTGNYGYTF. CDR3 sequence (DNA): TGCGCCAGCAGCTTAGGGACAGGGAACTATGGCTACACCTTC.

J is TRBJ1-1 and V is TRBV6-6, with D unclear. This CDR3 comprises 13 residues. Trimming cost V 0 bases and J 8 bases, with 10 bases left between them. The germline V gene has CDR1 MNHNY and CDR2 SVGAGI (reference sequence). The CDR3 reads CASSYSSSQEAFF. In nucleotides, the CDR3 is TGTGCCAGCAGTTACTCTTCATCACAGGAAGCTTTCTTT.

The chain is built from TRBV30 and TRBJ1-1, with 7 positions matching TRBD1. Germline assignment: CDR1 GTSNPN and CDR2 SVGIG (reference sequence). The V and J ends lost 1 base and 6 bases, in that order; junction bases with no gene match: 11. The CDR3 extends over 15 amino acids. CDR3 sequence reads: CAWSAGVTGVAEAFF. The CDR3 bases are TGTGCCTGGAGTGCAGGGGTTACAGGGGTCGCTGAAGCTTTCTTT.